This T cell receptor beta chain was recovered during a study of PD-L1 blockade in urothelial cancer. Sequencing used immunoSEQ multiplex PCR; TCRdb keeps in-frame clones, though not all of them. The table includes about 120,000 clones, roughly 91% detected once. CDR1 SGHRS and CDR2 YFSETQ come from the germline V gene. The V end was cut by 1 base, the J end by 1 base, with 11 bases between. This CDR3 spans 16 amino acids. Time point noted: peripheral blood 6 weeks after treatment start. The chain employs TRBV5-1 and TRBJ2-2, with D maybe TRBD1 (6 bases). This TCR derives from a man aged 60-69 years with urothelial cancer. The sample here was PBMCs, taken around atezolizumab (anti-PD-L1) treatment. CDR3 region: CASSLLTGMNTGELFF. In nucleotides, the CDR3 is TGCGCCAGCAGCTTGTTAACAGGGATGAACACCGGGGAGCTGTTTTTT.